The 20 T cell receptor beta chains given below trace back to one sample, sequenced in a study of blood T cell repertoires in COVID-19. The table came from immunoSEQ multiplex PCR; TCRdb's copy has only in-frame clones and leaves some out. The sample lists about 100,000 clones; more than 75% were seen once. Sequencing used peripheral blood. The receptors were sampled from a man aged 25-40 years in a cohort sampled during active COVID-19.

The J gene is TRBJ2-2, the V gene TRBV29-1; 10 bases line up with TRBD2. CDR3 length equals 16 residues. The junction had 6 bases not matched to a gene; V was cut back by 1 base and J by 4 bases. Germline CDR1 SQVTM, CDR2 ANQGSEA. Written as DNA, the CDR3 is TGCAGCGTTGAAGTAGATATAGCGGGGGGCACCGGGGAGCTGTTTTTT. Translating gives CSVEVDIAGGTGELFF.

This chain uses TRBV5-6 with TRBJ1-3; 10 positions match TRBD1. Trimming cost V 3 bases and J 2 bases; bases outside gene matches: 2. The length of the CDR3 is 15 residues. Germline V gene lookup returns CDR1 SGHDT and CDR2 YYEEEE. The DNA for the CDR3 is TGTGCCAGCAGCTCCGGACAGGGGGCTGGAAACACCATATATTTT. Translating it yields CASSSGQGAGNTIYF. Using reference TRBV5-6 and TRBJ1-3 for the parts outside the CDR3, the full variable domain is DAGVTQSPTHLIKTRGQQVTLRCSPKSGHDTVSWYQQALGQGPQFIFQYYEEEERQRGNFPDRFSGHQFPNYSSELNVNALLLGDSALYLCASSSGQGAGNTIYFGEGSWLTVV.

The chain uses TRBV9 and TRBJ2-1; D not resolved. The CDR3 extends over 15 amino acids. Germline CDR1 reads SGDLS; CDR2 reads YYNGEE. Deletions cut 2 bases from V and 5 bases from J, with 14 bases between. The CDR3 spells CASSVVAFPDNEQFF. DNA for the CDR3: TGTGCCAGCAGCGTTGTGGCATTCCCCGACAATGAGCAGTTCTTC.

CDR3 loop: CASSYLTGGEQYF. CDR3 sequence (DNA): TGTGCCAGCAGTTACTTAACCGGGGGCGAGCAGTACTTC. The V gene is TRBV6-5, the J gene TRBJ2-7, with a possible D match to TRBD2 (6 bases). The CDR3 is 13 residues long. V lost 1 base to trimming and J lost 6 bases, with 10 bases between them. The germline V gene encodes CDR1 MNHEY and CDR2 SVGAGI.

The CDR3 region is CASSNSGGARNTQYF. In DNA form, the CDR3 reads TGCGCCAGCAGCAATAGCGGGGGGGCCCGGAATACGCAGTATTTT. The V call is TRBV5-1, the J call TRBJ2-3, with TRBD2 matching over 11 bases. This CDR3 is built from 15 residues. With 4 bases clipped from V and 7 bases from J, the junction kept 8 bases outside the gene matches. Germline CDR1 SGHRS, CDR2 YFSETQ.

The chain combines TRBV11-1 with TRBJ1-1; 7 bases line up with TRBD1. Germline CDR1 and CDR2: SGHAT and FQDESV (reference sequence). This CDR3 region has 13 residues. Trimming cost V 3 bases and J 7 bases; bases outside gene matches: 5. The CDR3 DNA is TGTGCCAGCAGCTTCACAGGGGAGAGTGAAGCTTTCTTT. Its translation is CASSFTGESEAFF.

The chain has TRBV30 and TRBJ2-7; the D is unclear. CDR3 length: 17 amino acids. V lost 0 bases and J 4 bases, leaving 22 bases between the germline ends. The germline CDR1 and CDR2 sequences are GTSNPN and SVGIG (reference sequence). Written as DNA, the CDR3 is TGTGCCTGGAGTGTTCGCCGAGGAGTGAGCGTGACGTACGAGCAGTACTTC. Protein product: CAWSVRRGVSVTYEQYF.

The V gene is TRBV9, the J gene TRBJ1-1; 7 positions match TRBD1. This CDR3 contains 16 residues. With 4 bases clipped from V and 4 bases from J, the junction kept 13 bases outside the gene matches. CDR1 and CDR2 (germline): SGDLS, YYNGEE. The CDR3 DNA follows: TGTGCCAGCAGCCCGCGACAGGGAGTGCGGGGCACTGAAGCTTTCTTT. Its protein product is CASSPRQGVRGTEAFF. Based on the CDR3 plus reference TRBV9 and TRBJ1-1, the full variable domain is DSGVTQTPKHLITATGQRVTLRCSPRSGDLSVYWYQQSLDQGLQFLIQYYNGEERAKGNILERFSAQQFPDLHSELNLSSLELGDSALYFCASSPRQGVRGTEAFFGQGTRLTVV.

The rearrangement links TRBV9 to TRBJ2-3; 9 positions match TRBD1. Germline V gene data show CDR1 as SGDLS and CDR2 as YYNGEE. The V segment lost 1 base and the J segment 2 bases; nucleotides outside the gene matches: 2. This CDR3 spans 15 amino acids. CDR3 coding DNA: TGTGCCAGCAGCGTAAGGGACAGGGTCACAGATACGCAGTATTTT. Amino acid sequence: CASSVRDRVTDTQYF.

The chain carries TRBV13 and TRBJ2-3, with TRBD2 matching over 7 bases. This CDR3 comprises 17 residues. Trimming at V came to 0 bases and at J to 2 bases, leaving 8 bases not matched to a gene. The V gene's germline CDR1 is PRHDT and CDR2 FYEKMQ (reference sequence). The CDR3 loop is CASSLGGGSGYTDTQYF. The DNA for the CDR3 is TGTGCCAGCAGCTTAGGCGGGGGGTCTGGATACACAGATACGCAGTATTTT. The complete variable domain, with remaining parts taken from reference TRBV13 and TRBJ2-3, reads AAGVIQSPRHLIKEKRETATLKCYPIPRHDTVYWYQQGPGQDPQFLISFYEKMQSDKGSIPDRFSAQQFSDYHSELNMSSLELGDSALYFCASSLGGGSGYTDTQYFGPGTRLTVL.

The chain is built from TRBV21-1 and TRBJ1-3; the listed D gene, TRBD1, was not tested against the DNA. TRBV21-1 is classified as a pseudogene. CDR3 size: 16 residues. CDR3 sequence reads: CASSKPPGVLGNTIYF. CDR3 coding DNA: TGTGCCAGCAGCAAACCCCCAGGGGTTTTGGGAAACACCATATATTTT.

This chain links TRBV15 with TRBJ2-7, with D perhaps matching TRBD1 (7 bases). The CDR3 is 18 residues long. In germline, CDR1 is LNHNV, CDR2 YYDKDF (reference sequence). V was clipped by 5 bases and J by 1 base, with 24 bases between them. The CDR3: CATSDRGMWSRGSYEQYF. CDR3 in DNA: TGTGCCACCAGCGACCGGGGGATGTGGAGCAGGGGGTCCTACGAGCAGTACTTC. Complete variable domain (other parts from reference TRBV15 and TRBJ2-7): DAMVIQNPRYQVTQFGKPVTLSCSQTLNHNVMYWYQQKSSQAPKLLFHYYDKDFNNEADTPDNFQSRRPNTSFCFLDIRSPGLGDTAMYLCATSDRGMWSRGSYEQYFGPGTRLTVT.

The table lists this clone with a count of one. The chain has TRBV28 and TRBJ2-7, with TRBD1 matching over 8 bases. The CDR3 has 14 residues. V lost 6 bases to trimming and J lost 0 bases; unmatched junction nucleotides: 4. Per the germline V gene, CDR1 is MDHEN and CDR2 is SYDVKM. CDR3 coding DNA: TGTGCCAGCAGCGGGACAGGCAGCTCCTACGAGCAGTACTTC. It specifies CASSGTGSSYEQYF.

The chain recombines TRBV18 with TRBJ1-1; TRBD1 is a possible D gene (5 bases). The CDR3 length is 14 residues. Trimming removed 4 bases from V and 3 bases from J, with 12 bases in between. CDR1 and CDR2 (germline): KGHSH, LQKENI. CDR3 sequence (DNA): TGTGCCAGCTCACAGGGGTTGGCGCACACTGAAGCTTTCTTT. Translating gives CASSQGLAHTEAFF.

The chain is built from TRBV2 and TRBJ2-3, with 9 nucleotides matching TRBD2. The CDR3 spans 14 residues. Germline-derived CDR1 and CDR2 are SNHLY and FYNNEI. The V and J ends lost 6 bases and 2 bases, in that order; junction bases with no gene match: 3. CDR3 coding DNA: TGTGCCAGCAGCGGGACTAGCTCCACAGATACGCAGTATTTT. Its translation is CASSGTSSTDTQYF.

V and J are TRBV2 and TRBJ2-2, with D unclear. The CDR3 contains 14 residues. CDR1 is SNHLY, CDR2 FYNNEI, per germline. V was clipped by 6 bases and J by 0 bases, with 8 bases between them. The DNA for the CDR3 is TGTGCCAGCAGGTCGCACTCGAACACCGGGGAGCTGTTTTTT. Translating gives CASRSHSNTGELFF.

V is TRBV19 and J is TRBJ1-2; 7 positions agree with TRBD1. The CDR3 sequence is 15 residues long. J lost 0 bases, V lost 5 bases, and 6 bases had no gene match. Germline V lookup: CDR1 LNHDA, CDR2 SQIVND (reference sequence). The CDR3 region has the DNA TGTGCCAGTAGTGACAGGGACACTTCTAACTATGGCTACACCTTC. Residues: CASSDRDTSNYGYTF. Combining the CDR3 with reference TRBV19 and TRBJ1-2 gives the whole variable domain DGGITQSPKYLFRKEGQNVTLSCEQNLNHDAMYWYRQDPGQGLRLIYYSQIVNDFQKGDIAEGYSVSREKKESFPLTVTSAQKNPTAFYLCASSDRDTSNYGYTFGSGTRLTVV.

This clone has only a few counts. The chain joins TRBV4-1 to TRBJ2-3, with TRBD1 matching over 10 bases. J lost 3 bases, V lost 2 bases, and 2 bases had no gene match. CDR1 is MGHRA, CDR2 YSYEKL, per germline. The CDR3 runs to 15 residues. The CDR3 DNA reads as TGCGCCAGCAGCCAATCGGGACAGGGGACAGATACGCAGTATTTT. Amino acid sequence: CASSQSGQGTDTQYF.

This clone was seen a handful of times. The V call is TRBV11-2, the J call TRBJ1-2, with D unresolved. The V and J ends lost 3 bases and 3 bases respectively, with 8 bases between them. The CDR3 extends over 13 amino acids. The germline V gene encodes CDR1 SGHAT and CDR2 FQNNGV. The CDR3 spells CASSFTEDYGYTF. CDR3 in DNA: TGTGCCAGCAGCTTCACAGAAGACTATGGCTACACCTTC.

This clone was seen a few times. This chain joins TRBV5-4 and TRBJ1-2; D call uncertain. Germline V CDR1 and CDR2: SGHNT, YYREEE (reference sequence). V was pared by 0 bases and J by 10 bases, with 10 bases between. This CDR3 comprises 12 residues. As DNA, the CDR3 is TGTGCCAGCAGCTTGGGGGCTCTGGTCTACACCTTC. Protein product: CASSLGALVYTF.